A single sample is the source of the 24 T cell receptor beta chains below, sequenced in a study of control samples from healthy donors and cancer patients. Sequencing was performed with immunoSEQ multiplex PCR; in TCRdb, only in-frame clones are kept and a portion is missing. The sample shows about 39,000 clones, approximately 87% of them seen only once. Sequencing used blood. These TCRs come from a man aged 55-75 years in good health.

With respect to this clone: A junction end diverges from the germline sequence, so it may reflect a read error. This chain joins TRBV28 and TRBJ1-5; D is undetermined. Germline V lookup: CDR1 MDHEN, CDR2 SYDVKM. The CDR3 runs to 15 residues. The CDR3 sequence is CASSFRGSADQSQHF. Written as DNA, the CDR3 is TGTGCCAGCAGTTTCCGAGGGTCGGCGGATCAGTCCCAGCATTTT.

About this clone itself: The same CDR3 arises from other DNA sequences in this sample as well. The genes are TRBV2 and TRBJ2-7; 10 bases match TRBD1. Trimming removed 5 bases from V and 0 bases from J; junction bases left unmatched: 1. This CDR3 has 14 residues. Germline assignment: CDR1 SNHLY and CDR2 FYNNEI. The CDR3 sequence is CASSRTGGSYEQYF. The CDR3, as DNA: TGTGCCAGCAGTAGGACAGGGGGCTCCTACGAGCAGTACTTC.

By sample fraction, this clone is medium-sized. The CDR3 sequence: CASSSDQGNTIYF. The DNA of the CDR3 is TGTGCCAGCAGTTCCGACCAGGGAAACACCATATATTTT. The V gene is TRBV6-6, the J gene TRBJ1-3; no firm D call. The CDR3 is 13 residues long. Germline-derived CDR1 and CDR2 are MNHNY and SVGAGI (reference sequence). The ends were cut back, 4 bases at V and 4 bases at J, with 8 bases in the middle.

For this clone: This same CDR3 is encoded by further DNA sequences in the sample. The rearrangement links TRBV28 to TRBJ2-7; TRBD2 matches at 11 bases. The junction had 6 bases not matched to a gene; V was cut back by 7 bases and J by 4 bases. The length of the CDR3 is 14 residues. Germline assignment: CDR1 MDHEN and CDR2 SYDVKM. The CDR3 here is CASKTSGSTYEQYF. Here the CDR3 DNA reads TGTGCCAGCAAAACTAGCGGGAGTACGTACGAGCAGTACTTC.

CDR3: CASSLITGNGELFF. Here the CDR3 DNA reads TGCGCCAGCAGCTTGATCACAGGGAACGGGGAGCTGTTTTTT. The chain is built from TRBV5-1 and TRBJ2-2, with D maybe TRBD1 (6 bases). The V gene's germline CDR1 is SGHRS and CDR2 YFSETQ. V was shortened by 1 base and J by 7 bases, with 11 bases between the two germline ends. The CDR3 extends over 14 amino acids.

V usage is TRBV28 and J usage is TRBJ1-2; D may be TRBD1 (6 bases). The CDR3 has 15 residues. Germline V gene sequence: CDR1 MDHEN, CDR2 SYDVKM. The V and J ends lost 3 bases and 2 bases respectively, with 13 bases between them. The CDR3 reads CASSFTDRPNYGYTF. The CDR3 bases are TGTGCCAGCAGTTTTACGGACAGACCAAACTATGGCTACACCTTC.

This chain uses TRBV5-6 with TRBJ2-3, with 8 bases aligning to TRBD2. Germline CDR1 reads SGHDT; CDR2 reads YYEEEE. The ends lost 3 bases at V and 5 bases at J; junction bases unmatched: 11. The CDR3 has 16 residues. The DNA for the CDR3 is TGTGCCAGCAGCTCTCTGGGAGCGGGGGTAGGAGATACGCAGTATTTT. Its protein is CASSSLGAGVGDTQYF.

This rearrangement joins TRBV20-1 to TRBJ2-5; 7 nucleotides align to TRBD2. Germline lookup yields CDR1 DFQATT and CDR2 SNEGSKA (reference sequence). The CDR3 runs to 15 residues. V trimming: 3 bases; J trimming: 3 bases; junction bases outside the gene matches: 10. The CDR3 reads CSASTLGRGKETQYF. The CDR3 bases are TGCAGTGCTAGTACGTTAGGGCGGGGGAAAGAGACCCAGTACTTC.

The chain has TRBV18 and TRBJ2-1, with TRBD1 matching 8 bases. The CDR3 spans 12 residues. Per germline, CDR1 KGHSH and CDR2 LQKENI. The trim removed 4 bases at V and 7 bases at J, leaving 0 bases unmatched. The CDR3 DNA sequence: TGTGCCAGCTCACGGACAGGGAATGAGCAGTTCTTC. Amino acids: CASSRTGNEQFF.

The genes are TRBV30 and TRBJ1-1; 7 bases agree with TRBD1. The CDR3 has 14 amino acids. Germline V gene data show CDR1 as GTSNPN and CDR2 as SVGIG (reference sequence). V shed 3 bases, J shed 0 bases, and the junction held 4 bases outside the gene matches. The CDR3 DNA reads as TGTGCCTGGAGCCGGGACAGCCTGAACACTGAAGCTTTCTTT. As protein: CAWSRDSLNTEAFF. The full variable domain, rest sourced from reference TRBV30 and TRBJ1-1, is SQTIHQWPATLVQPVGSPLSLECTVEGTSNPNLYWYRQAAGRGLQLLFYSVGIGQISSEVPQNLSASRPQDRQFILSSKKLLLSDSGFYLCAWSRDSLNTEAFFGQGTRLTVV.

About this clone: Other DNA sequences in this specimen translate into the identical CDR3. The V and J genes are TRBV19 and TRBJ1-3; D is ambiguous. Trimming pared 2 bases from V and 0 bases from J, leaving 2 bases between. Germline V CDR1 and CDR2: LNHDA, SQIVND (reference sequence). The CDR3 sequence is 13 residues long. CDR3 nucleotides: TGTGCCAGTAGTATAAGCTCTGGAAACACCATATATTTT. Translated, it gives CASSISSGNTIYF.

V gene TRBV5-1 combines with J gene TRBJ2-7, with 7 bases that match TRBD1. The CDR3 contains 14 residues. Germline assignment: CDR1 SGHRS and CDR2 YFSETQ. Trimming at V came to 1 base and at J to 5 bases, leaving 6 bases not matched to a gene. CDR3: CASSLRGRNDEQYF. CDR3 nucleotide sequence: TGCGCCAGCAGCTTGAGGGGGCGGAATGACGAGCAGTACTTC.

This sequence joins TRBV3-1 (or the pseudogene TRBV3-2) and TRBJ2-7; tentative D call: TRBD2 (6 bases). This CDR3 is 14 amino acids long. V was pared by 4 bases and J by 1 base, with 11 bases between. Germline V gene sequence: CDR1 LGHDT, CDR2 YNNKEL (reference sequence). The DNA for the CDR3 is TGTGCCAGCAGCCTCACGGGACTTTCCTACGAGCAGTACTTC. Its translation: CASSLTGLSYEQYF.

CDR3 residues: CASSPTQTTYEQYF. Written as DNA, the CDR3 is TGCGCCAGCAGCCCGACTCAAACTACCTACGAGCAGTACTTC. This chain links TRBV5-1 with TRBJ2-7; D uncertain. The CDR3 sequence is 14 residues long. The V end was cut by 4 bases, the J end by 2 bases, with 13 bases between. Germline assignment: CDR1 SGHRS and CDR2 YFSETQ.

This clone was counted between two and nine times. The rearrangement uses TRBV24-1 and TRBJ1-5; possibly TRBD1 for D (6 bases). V lost 5 bases, J lost 3 bases, and 10 bases lay in between. Per the germline V gene, CDR1 is KGHDR and CDR2 is SFDVKD. CDR3 size: 14 residues. The CDR3 DNA sequence: TGTGCCACCAGTGGAGCAGGGGTCAATCAGCCCCAGCATTTT. Its translation is CATSGAGVNQPQHF.

This clone has a handful of counts. This sequence joins TRBV7-9 and TRBJ1-6; tentatively, D is TRBD1 (6 bases). Germline CDR1 SEHNR, CDR2 FQNEAQ (reference sequence). The CDR3 is made up of 13 amino acids. V lost 3 bases and J lost 10, with 10 bases in between. This CDR3 reads CASSFSGDSPLHF. CDR3 bases: TGTGCCAGCAGCTTTTCAGGGGACTCACCCCTCCACTTT.

A single count supports this clone. This chain connects TRBV7-2 to TRBJ1-2; a weak D match, TRBD1 (5 bases). Germline lookup yields CDR1 SGHTA and CDR2 FQGNSA. The CDR3 sequence is 14 residues long. V lost 1 base, J lost 4 bases, and 10 bases lay in between. Written as DNA, the CDR3 is TGTGCCAGCAGCTTAGGTCGGGGGTCCTATGGCTACACCTTC. This codes for CASSLGRGSYGYTF.

CDR3 sequence reads: CASSQEWDRAYQPQHF. The DNA for the CDR3 is TGCGCCAGCAGCCAAGAGTGGGACAGGGCCTATCAGCCCCAGCATTTT. This chain uses TRBV4-3 with TRBJ1-5, with TRBD1 matching 9 bases. This CDR3 comprises 16 residues. Germline V gives CDR1 LGHNA, CDR2 YSLEER. The V and J ends lost 0 bases and 5 bases, in that order; junction bases with no gene match: 5.

The V call is TRBV29-1, the J call TRBJ1-3, with 7 bases identical to TRBD1. The J segment lost 1 base and the V segment lost 6 bases, leaving 3 bases of the junction unmatched. Germline-derived CDR1 and CDR2 are SQVTM and ANQGSEA. This CDR3 region has 13 residues. The CDR3 region has the DNA TGCAGCGTGGCAGGGGGTTCTGGAAACACCATATATTTT. Protein product: CSVAGGSGNTIYF.

The rearrangement links TRBV7-2 to TRBJ2-1, with a tentative D call TRBD2 (6 bases). Per germline, CDR1 SGHTA and CDR2 FQGNSA. CDR3 length equals 15 residues. V lost 1 base and J lost 3, with 10 bases in between. This CDR3 is CASSLGGARYNEQFF. The CDR3 nucleotides read TGTGCCAGCAGCTTAGGCGGGGCTCGCTACAATGAGCAGTTCTTC.

The V call is TRBV7-9, the J call TRBJ1-1; no definite D call. CDR1 and CDR2 from the germline V gene are SEHNR and FQNEAQ (reference sequence). The CDR3 is made up of 14 amino acids. Trimming pared 3 bases from V and 1 base from J, leaving 9 bases between. The CDR3 nucleotides are TGTGCCAGCAGCTTGGTTGCACAGAACACTGAAGCTTTCTTT. The encoded protein is CASSLVAQNTEAFF.

The chain combines TRBV5-1 with TRBJ1-4; no clear D. Per the germline V gene, CDR1 is SGHRS and CDR2 is YFSETQ. With 4 bases removed from V and 0 bases from J, the gap between germline ends came to 13 bases. CDR3 length: 16 amino acids. DNA of the CDR3: TGCGCCAGCAGCATATACCCAGTGGCAACTAATGAAAAACTGTTTTTT. Its protein product is CASSIYPVATNEKLFF. Full variable domain (outside the CDR3, taken from reference TRBV5-1 and TRBJ1-4): KAGVTQTPRYLIKTRGQQVTLSCSPISGHRSVSWYQQTPGQGLQFLFEYFSETQRNKGNFPGRFSGRQFSNSRSEMNVSTLELGDSALYLCASSIYPVATNEKLFFGSGTQLSVL.

V and J are TRBV6-5 and TRBJ1-4; D not resolved. Deletions cut 4 bases from V and 3 bases from J, with 15 bases between. This CDR3 contains 16 residues. Germline V gene lookup returns CDR1 MNHEY and CDR2 SVGAGI. CDR3 in DNA: TGTGCCAGCAGTTCGACCCCGGTTATTTCTAATGAAAAACTGTTTTTT. Translating gives CASSSTPVISNEKLFF.

This clone was detected only once. This chain connects TRBV29-1 to TRBJ2-7, with 7 nucleotides matching TRBD1. From germline, CDR1 is SQVTM and CDR2 ANQGSEA. This CDR3 comprises 12 residues. V shed 4 bases, J shed 6 bases, and the junction held 6 bases outside the gene matches. CDR3 sequence: CSVVGGNFEQYF. Written as DNA, the CDR3 is TGCAGCGTTGTAGGGGGCAACTTCGAGCAGTACTTC.